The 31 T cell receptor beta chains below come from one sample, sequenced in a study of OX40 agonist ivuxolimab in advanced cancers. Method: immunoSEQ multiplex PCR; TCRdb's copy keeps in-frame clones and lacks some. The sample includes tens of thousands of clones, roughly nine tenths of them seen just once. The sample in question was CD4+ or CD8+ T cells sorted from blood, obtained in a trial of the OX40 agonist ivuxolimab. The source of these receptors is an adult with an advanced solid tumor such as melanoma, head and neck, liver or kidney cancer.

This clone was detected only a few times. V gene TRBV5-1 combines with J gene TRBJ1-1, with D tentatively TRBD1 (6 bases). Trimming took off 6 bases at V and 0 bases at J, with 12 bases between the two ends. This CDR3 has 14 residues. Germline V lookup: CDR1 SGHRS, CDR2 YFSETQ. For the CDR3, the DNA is TGCGCCAGCACCCACAGGGCAATGAACACTGAAGCTTTCTTT. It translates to CASTHRAMNTEAFF.

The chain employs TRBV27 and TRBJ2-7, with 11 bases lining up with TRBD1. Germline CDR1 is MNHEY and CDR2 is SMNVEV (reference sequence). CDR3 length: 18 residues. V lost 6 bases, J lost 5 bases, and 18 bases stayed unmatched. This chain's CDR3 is CASSQSPFPGQGVNEQYF. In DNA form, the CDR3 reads TGTGCCAGCAGCCAATCTCCCTTCCCGGGACAGGGGGTTAACGAGCAGTACTTC.

The CDR3 coding sequence is TGTGCCAGCAGTGAAAGGGAACCGGAATACTGGTTAGGAGGGCAGTACTTC. Translation: CASSEREPEYWLGGQYF. J is TRBJ2-7 and V is TRBV2; D is perhaps TRBD2 (5 bases). CDR3 length equals 17 residues. Germline lookup yields CDR1 SNHLY and CDR2 FYNNEI. V shed 2 bases and J shed 9 bases, with 26 bases lying between them.

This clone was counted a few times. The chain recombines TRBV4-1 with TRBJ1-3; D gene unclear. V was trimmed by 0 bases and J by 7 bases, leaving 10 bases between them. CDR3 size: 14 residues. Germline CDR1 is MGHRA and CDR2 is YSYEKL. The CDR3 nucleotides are TGCGCCAGCAGCCAAGATCCCCAAAGGAACACCATATATTTT. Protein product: CASSQDPQRNTIYF.

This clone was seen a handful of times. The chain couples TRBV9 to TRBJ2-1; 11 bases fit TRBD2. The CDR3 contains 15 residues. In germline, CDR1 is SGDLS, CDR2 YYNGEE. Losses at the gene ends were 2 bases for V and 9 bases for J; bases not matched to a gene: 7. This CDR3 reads CASSVLAGGAGEQFF. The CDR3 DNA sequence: TGTGCCAGCAGCGTCCTAGCGGGAGGCGCGGGTGAGCAGTTCTTC.

CDR3 loop: CASSVGTENTEAFF. The DNA for the CDR3 is TGTGCCAGCAGTGTGGGGACGGAGAACACTGAAGCTTTCTTT. V usage is TRBV6-1 and J usage is TRBJ1-1; D may be TRBD1 (5 bases). This CDR3 is built from 14 residues. The V end was cut by 4 bases, the J end by 1 base, with 10 bases between. The germline CDR1 and CDR2 sequences are MNHNS and SASEGT.

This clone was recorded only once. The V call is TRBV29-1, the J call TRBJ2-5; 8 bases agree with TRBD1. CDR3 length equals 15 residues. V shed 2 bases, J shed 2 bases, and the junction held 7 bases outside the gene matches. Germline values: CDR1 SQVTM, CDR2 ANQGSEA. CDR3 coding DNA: TGCAGCGTTGAATGGTGGACAGGGCCTCAAGAGACCCAGTACTTC. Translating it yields CSVEWWTGPQETQYF. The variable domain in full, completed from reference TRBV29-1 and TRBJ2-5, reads SAVISQKPSRDICQRGTSLTIQCQVDSQVTMMFWYRQQPGQSLTLIATANQGSEATYESGFVIDKFPISRPNLTFSTLTVSNMSPEDSSIYLCSVEWWTGPQETQYFGPGTRLLVL.

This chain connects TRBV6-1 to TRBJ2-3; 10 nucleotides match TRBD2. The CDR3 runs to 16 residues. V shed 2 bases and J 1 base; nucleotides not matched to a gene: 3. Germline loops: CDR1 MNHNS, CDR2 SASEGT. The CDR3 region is CASSERLAGGTDTQYF. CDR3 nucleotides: TGTGCCAGCAGTGAAAGGCTAGCGGGGGGCACAGATACGCAGTATTTT.

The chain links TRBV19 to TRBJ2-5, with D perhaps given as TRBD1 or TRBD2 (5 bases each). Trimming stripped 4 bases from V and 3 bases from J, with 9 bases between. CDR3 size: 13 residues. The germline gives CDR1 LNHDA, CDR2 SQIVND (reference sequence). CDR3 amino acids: CASSRDQEETQYF. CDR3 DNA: TGTGCCAGTAGTAGGGACCAAGAAGAGACCCAGTACTTC.

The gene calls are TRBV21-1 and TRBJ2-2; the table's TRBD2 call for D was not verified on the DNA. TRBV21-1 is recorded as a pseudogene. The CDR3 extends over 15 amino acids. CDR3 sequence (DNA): TGTGCCAGCAGCAAACAGACTACTCAAGTCGGGGAGCTGTTTTTT. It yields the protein CASSKQTTQVGELFF.

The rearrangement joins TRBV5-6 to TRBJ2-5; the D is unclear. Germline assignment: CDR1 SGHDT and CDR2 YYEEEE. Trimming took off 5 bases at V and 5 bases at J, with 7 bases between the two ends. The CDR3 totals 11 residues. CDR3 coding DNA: TGTGCCAGCAGTACTGGGGAGACCCAGTACTTC. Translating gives CASSTGETQYF. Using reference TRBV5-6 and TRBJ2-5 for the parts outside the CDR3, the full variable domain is DAGVTQSPTHLIKTRGQQVTLRCSPKSGHDTVSWYQQALGQGPQFIFQYYEEEERQRGNFPDRFSGHQFPNYSSELNVNALLLGDSALYLCASSTGETQYFGPGTRLLVL.

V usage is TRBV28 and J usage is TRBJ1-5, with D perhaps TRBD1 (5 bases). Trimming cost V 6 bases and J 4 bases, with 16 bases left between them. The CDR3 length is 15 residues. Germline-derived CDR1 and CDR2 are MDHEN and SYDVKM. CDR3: CASRDFRETNQPQHF. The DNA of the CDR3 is TGTGCCAGCAGGGACTTCAGGGAAACGAATCAGCCCCAGCATTTT.

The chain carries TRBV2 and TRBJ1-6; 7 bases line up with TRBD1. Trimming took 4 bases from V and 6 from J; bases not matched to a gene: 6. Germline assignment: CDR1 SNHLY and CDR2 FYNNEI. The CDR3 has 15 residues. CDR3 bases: TGTGCCAGCAGTGGACAGGGCGTACTTAATTCACCCCTCCACTTT. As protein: CASSGQGVLNSPLHF.

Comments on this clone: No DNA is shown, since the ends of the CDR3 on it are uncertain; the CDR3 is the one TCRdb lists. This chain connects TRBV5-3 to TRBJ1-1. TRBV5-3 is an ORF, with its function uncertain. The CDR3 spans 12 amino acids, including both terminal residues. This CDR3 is CARSFLYTEAFF.

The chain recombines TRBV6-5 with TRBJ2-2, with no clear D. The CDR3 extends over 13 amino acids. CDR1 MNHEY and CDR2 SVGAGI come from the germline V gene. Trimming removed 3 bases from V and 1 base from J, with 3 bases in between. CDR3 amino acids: CASSYLNTGELFF. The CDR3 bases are TGTGCCAGCAGTTATTTGAACACCGGGGAGCTGTTTTTT.

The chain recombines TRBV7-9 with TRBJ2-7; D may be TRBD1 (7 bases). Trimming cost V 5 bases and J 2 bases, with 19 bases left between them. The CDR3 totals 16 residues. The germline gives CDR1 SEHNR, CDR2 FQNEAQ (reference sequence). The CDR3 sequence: CASSPGAGGRTYEQYF. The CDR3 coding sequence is TGTGCCAGCAGCCCTGGGGCAGGGGGGAGAACCTACGAGCAGTACTTC.

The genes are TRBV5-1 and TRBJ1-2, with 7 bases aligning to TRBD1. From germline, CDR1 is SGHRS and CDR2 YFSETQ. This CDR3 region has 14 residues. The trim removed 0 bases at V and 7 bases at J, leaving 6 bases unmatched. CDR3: CASSLGERGLGYTF. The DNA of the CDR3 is TGCGCCAGCAGCTTGGGGGAAAGGGGGCTTGGCTACACCTTC.

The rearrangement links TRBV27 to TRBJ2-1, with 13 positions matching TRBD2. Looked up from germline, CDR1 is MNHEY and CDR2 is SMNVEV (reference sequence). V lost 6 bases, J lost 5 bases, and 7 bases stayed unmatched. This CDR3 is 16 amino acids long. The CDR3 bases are TGTGCCAGCAGGGGACTAGCGGGGTTGGGGAACAATGAGCAGTTCTTC. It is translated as CASRGLAGLGNNEQFF.

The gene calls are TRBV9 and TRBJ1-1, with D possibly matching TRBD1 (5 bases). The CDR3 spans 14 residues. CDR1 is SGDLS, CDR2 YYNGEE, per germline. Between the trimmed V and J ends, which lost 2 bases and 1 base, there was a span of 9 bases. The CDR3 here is CASSVAGQNTEAFF. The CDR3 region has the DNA TGTGCCAGCAGCGTGGCTGGACAGAACACTGAAGCTTTCTTT.

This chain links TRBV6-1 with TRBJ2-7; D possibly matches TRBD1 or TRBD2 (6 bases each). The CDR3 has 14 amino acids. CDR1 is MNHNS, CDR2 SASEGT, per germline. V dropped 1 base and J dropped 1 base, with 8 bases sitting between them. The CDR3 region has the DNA TGTGCCAGCAGTGAAGTAGGGGGGTCCTACGAGCAGTACTTC. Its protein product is CASSEVGGSYEQYF.

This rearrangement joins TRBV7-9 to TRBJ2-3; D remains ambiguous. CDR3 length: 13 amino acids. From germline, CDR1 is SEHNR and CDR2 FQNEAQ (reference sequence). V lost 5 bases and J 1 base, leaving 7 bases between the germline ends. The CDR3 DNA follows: TGTGCCAGCAGCCGAACAGGCACAGATACGCAGTATTTT. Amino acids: CASSRTGTDTQYF.

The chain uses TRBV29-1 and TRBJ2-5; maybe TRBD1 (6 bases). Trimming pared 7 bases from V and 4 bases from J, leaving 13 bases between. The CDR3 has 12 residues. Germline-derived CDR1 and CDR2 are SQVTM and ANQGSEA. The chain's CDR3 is CSGRVGGETQYF. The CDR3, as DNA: TGCAGCGGTCGGGTAGGGGGAGAGACCCAGTACTTC.

The CDR3 sequence is CASSHRDGRDSPLHF. The CDR3 DNA reads as TGCGCCAGCAGCCACCGTGACGGACGGGATTCACCCCTCCACTTT. The chain combines TRBV4-1 with TRBJ1-6; D is uncertain. This CDR3 is built from 15 residues. Trimming took 3 bases from V and 8 from J, leaving 14 bases between them. Per the germline V gene, CDR1 is MGHRA and CDR2 is YSYEKL.

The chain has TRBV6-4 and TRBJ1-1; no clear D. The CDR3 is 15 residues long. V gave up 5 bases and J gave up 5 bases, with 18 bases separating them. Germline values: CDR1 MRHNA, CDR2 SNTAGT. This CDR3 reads CASSLVLSVGTEAFF. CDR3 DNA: TGTGCCAGCAGTCTGGTTCTTTCAGTCGGGACTGAAGCTTTCTTT.

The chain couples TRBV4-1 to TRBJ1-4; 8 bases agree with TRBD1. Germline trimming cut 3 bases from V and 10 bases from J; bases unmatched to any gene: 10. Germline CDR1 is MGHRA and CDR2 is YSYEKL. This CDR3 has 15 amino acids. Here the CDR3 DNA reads TGCGCCAGCAGCCATGGTCCCGGGACAGGCGGAAAACTGTTTTTT. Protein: CASSHGPGTGGKLFF.

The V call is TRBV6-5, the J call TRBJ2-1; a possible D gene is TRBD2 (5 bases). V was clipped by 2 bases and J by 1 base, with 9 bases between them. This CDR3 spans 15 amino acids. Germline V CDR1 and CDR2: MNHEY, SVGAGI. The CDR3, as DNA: TGTGCCAGCAGTTACCAAGCGGCGTCCTACAATGAGCAGTTCTTC. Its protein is CASSYQAASYNEQFF.

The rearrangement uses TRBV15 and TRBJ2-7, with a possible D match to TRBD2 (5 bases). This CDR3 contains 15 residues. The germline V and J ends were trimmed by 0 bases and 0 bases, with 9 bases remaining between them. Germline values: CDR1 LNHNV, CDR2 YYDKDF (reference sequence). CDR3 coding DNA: TGTGCCACCAGCAGAGACCCGGGAATCTCCTACGAGCAGTACTTC. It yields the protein CATSRDPGISYEQYF.

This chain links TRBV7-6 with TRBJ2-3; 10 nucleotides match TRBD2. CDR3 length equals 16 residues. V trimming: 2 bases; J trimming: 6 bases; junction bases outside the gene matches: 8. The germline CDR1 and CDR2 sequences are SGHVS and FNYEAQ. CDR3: CASSLTPAGGRDTQYF. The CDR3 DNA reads TGTGCCAGCAGCTTAACCCCAGCGGGGGGGCGGGATACGCAGTATTTT.

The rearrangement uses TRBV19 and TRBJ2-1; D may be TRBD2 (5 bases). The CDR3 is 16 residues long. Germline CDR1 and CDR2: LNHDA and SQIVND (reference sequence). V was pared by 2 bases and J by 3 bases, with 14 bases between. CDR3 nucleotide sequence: TGTGCCAGTAGTATAACCCTAGGAGGCGGCTACAATGAGCAGTTCTTC. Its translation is CASSITLGGGYNEQFF. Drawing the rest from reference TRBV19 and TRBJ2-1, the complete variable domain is DGGITQSPKYLFRKEGQNVTLSCEQNLNHDAMYWYRQDPGQGLRLIYYSQIVNDFQKGDIAEGYSVSREKKESFPLTVTSAQKNPTAFYLCASSITLGGGYNEQFFGPGTRLTVL.

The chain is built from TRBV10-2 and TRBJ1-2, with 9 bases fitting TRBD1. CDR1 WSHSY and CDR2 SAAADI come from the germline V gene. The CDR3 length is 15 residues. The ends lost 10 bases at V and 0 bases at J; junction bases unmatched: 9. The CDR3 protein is CAIGGQGRSNYGYTF. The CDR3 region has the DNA TGCGCCATAGGCGGACAGGGGCGTTCTAACTATGGCTACACCTTC.

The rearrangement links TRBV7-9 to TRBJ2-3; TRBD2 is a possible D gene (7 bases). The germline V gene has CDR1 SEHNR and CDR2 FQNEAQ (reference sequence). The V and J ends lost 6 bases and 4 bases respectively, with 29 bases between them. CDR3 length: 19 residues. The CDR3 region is CASRPKTGERGAMADTQYF. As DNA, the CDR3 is TGTGCCAGCAGACCCAAAACAGGAGAACGGGGGGCAATGGCAGATACGCAGTATTTT.